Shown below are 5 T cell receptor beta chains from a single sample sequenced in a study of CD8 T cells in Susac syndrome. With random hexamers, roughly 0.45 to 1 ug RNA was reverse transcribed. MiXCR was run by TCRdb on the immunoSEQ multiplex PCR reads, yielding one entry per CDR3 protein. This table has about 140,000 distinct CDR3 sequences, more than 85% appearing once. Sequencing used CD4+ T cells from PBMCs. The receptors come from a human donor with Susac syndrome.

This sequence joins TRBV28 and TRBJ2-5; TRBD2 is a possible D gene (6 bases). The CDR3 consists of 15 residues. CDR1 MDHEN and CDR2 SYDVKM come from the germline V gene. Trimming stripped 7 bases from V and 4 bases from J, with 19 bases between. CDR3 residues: CASTPSGLEGETQYF. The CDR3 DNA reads TGTGCCAGCACTCCCTCGGGACTCGAGGGAGAGACCCAGTACTTC.

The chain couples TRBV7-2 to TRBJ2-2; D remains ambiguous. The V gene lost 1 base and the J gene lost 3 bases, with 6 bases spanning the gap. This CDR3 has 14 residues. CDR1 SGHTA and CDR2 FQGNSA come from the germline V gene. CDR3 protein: CASSLDGYTGELFF. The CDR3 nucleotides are TGTGCCAGCAGCTTAGACGGATACACCGGGGAGCTGTTTTTT.

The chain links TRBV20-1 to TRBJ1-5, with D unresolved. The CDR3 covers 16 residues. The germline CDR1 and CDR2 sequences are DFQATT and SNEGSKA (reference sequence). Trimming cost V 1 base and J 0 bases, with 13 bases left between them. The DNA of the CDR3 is TGCAGTGCTAGAGGAAGGGAAAGGTTTAGCAATCAGCCCCAGCATTTT. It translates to CSARGRERFSNQPQHF.

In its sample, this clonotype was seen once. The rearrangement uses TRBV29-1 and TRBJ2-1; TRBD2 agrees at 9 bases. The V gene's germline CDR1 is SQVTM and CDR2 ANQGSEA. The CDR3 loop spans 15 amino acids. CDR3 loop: CSSSGGPFSYNEQFF. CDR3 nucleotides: TGCAGTAGTAGCGGGGGACCTTTTTCCTACAATGAGCAGTTCTTC.

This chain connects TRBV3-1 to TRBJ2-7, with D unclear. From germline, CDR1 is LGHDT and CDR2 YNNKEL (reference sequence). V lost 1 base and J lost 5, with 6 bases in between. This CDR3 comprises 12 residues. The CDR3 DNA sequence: TGTGCCAGCAGCCAAGCCGGTCACGAGCAGTACTTC. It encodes CASSQAGHEQYF.